This paragraph covers one TCR beta chain sequence. Antigen: not known. TCRdb itself ran the 5' RACE reads through MiXCR, one entry per CDR3 protein. The sample shows some 300,000 distinct CDR3 sequences, approximately 8% of them seen only once. These data originate in a study of T cells after yellow fever vaccination. Study at large: The SMART-Seq v4 Ultra Low Input method served to prepare the low-cell-number fractions.

Looked up from germline, CDR1 is LGHNA and CDR2 is YNFKEQ. The CDR3 spans 16 residues. Trimming took off 0 bases at V and 3 bases at J, with 14 bases between the two ends. Study conclusions and caveats: Of the clonotypes, a small share occurred in both CD4 and CD8 compartments. Contamination by abundant bulk-population clonotypes could be present in FACS-sorted repertoires.

The sequence was collected from a man between 18 and 35 years old who received the YFV17D yellow fever vaccine. The V gene is TRBV4-2, the J gene TRBJ1-2; D remains ambiguous. Source: CD4+ T cells sorted from PBMCs, taken 5 days after the yellow fever booster vaccination. In DNA, the CDR3 is TGTGCCAGCAGCCAAGATCACGGCCGGCAGGACTATGGCTACACCTTC. The encoded protein is CASSQDHGRQDYGYTF.